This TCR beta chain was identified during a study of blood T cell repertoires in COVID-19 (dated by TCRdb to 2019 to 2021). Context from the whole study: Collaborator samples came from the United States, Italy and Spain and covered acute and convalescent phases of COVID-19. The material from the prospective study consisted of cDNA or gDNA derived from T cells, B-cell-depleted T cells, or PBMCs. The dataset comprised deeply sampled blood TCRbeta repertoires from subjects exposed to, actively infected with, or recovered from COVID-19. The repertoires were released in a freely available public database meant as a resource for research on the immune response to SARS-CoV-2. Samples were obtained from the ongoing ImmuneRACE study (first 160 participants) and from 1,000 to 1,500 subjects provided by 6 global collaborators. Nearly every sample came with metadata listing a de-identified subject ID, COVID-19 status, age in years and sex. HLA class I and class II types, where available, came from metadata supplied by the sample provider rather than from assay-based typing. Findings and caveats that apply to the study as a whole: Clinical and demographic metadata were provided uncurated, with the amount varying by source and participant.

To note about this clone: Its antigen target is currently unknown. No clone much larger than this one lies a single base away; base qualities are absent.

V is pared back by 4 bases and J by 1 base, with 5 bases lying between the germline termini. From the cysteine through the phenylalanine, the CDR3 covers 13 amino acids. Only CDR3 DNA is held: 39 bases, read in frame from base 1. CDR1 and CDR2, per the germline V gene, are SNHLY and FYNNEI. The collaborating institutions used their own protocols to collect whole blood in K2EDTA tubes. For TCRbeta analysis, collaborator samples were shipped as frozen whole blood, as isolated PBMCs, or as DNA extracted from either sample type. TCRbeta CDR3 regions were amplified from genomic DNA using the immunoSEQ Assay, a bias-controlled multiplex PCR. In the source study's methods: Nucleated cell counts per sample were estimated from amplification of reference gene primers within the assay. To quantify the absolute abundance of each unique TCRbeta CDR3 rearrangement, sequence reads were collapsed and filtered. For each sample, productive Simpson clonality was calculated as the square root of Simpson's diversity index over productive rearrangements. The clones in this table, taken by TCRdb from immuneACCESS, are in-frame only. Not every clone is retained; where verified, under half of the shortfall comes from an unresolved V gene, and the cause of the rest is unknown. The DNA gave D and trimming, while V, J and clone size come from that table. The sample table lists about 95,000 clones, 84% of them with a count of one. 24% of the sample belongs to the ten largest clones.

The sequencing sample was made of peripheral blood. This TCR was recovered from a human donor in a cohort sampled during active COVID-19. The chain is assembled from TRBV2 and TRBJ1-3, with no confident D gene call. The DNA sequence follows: TGTGCCAGCAGTGCCGGTTCTGGAAACACCATATATTTT. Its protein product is CASSAGSGNTIYF. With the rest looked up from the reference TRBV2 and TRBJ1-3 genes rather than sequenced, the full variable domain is EPEVTQTPSHQVTQMGQEVILRCVPISNHLYFYWYRQILGQKVEFLVSFYNNEISEKSEIFDDQFSVERPDGSNFTLKIRSTKLEDSAMYFCASSAGSGNTIYFGEGSWLTVV.